These 27 T cell receptor beta chains came from one sample sequenced in a study of identical twins. TCRdb passed the 5' RACE reads through MiXCR, listing each CDR3 protein once. This sample carries around 200,000 distinct CDR3 sequences, roughly 9.4% of them seen once, and the ten largest clones take over 4.5%. Material for sequencing was memory (CD45RO+) T cells sorted from blood. The origin of the receptors is a young woman in good health.

The count of this clonotype is one. The V gene is TRBV25-1, the J gene TRBJ2-1; the match to TRBD2 covers 11 bases. CDR1 is MGHDK, CDR2 SYGVNS, per germline. The junction had 10 bases not matched to a gene; V was cut back by 3 bases and J by 0 bases. This CDR3 comprises 19 residues. The CDR3 DNA is TGTGCCAGCAGTGATCTACTAGCGGGAGCGGGGGCCTCCTACAATGAGCAGTTCTTC. Translated, it gives CASSDLLAGAGASYNEQFF.

The chain employs TRBV7-2 and TRBJ1-1; D is undetermined. V was cut by 6 bases and J by 11 bases, with 16 bases left in between. This CDR3 has 12 residues. The germline V gene encodes CDR1 SGHTA and CDR2 FQGNSA. This CDR3 is CASSFLIGWAFF. CDR3 sequence (DNA): TGTGCCAGCAGTTTTCTTATAGGGTGGGCTTTCTTT.

This clonotype was observed many times. The chain has TRBV5-5 and TRBJ2-7; D possibly corresponds to TRBD2 (5 bases). Trimming removed 0 bases at V and 4 bases at J, with 14 bases between. This CDR3 spans 15 amino acids. The germline V gene has CDR1 SGHKS and CDR2 YYEKEE (reference sequence). This chain's CDR3 is CASSLAPGNTYEQYF. CDR3 in DNA: TGTGCCAGCAGCTTGGCTCCGGGGAATACGTACGAGCAGTACTTC. The whole variable domain, remainder taken from reference TRBV5-5 and TRBJ2-7, is DAGVTQSPTHLIKTRGQQVTLRCSPISGHKSVSWYQQVLGQGPQFIFQYYEKEERGRGNFPDRFSARQFPNYSSELNVNALLLGDSALYLCASSLAPGNTYEQYFGPGTRLTVT.

A few counts support this clonotype. The chain recombines TRBV5-1 with TRBJ2-3; D unclear. The CDR3 loop spans 16 amino acids. V was clipped by 0 bases and J by 4 bases, with 15 bases between them. Germline V gene lookup returns CDR1 SGHRS and CDR2 YFSETQ. CDR3 in amino acids: CASSLGLDLLPDTQYF. The CDR3 bases are TGCGCCAGCAGCTTGGGGCTAGACCTTTTGCCAGATACGCAGTATTTT.

The table lists this clonotype with many counts. The rearrangement uses TRBV6-4 and TRBJ2-2; 10 nucleotides agree with TRBD2. V dropped 2 bases and J dropped 3; count of bases not matched to a gene: 3. This CDR3 is built from 16 residues. CDR1 MRHNA and CDR2 SNTAGT come from the germline V gene. The CDR3 DNA reads TGTGCCAGCAGTGACAACAGCGGGGGGGACACCGGGGAGCTGTTTTTT. Translating gives CASSDNSGGDTGELFF.

This clonotype was seen at least ten times. The chain carries TRBV12-3 or TRBV12-4 and TRBJ1-2; D not resolved. The germline V and J ends were trimmed by 6 bases and 8 bases, with 16 bases remaining between them. CDR3 length equals 13 residues. CDR3 loop: CASSPHPSRGYTF. DNA of the CDR3: TGTGCCAGCAGCCCCCACCCATCGAGAGGCTACACCTTC.

Ten or more counts support this clonotype. The chain has TRBV20-1 and TRBJ2-3; 10 bases agree with TRBD2. From germline, CDR1 is DFQATT and CDR2 SNEGSKA (reference sequence). V was pared by 3 bases and J by 5 bases, with 8 bases of the junction left unmatched. The CDR3 consists of 15 residues. CDR3 amino acids: CSARVAGGSGDTQYF. CDR3 DNA sequence: TGCAGTGCTAGGGTAGCGGGAGGATCGGGAGATACGCAGTATTTT.

There are a few counts of this clonotype. This chain joins TRBV20-1 and TRBJ1-5; the match to TRBD1 covers 8 bases. Losses at the gene ends were 4 bases for V and 1 base for J; bases not matched to a gene: 6. The CDR3 is 15 residues long. In germline, CDR1 is DFQATT, CDR2 SNEGSKA (reference sequence). The DNA of the CDR3 is TGCAGTGCTAAACGGACAGGGATCAGCAATCAGCCCCAGCATTTT. It translates to CSAKRTGISNQPQHF.

This clonotype was recorded a few times. CDR3: CSVEDRRGYTF. CDR3 DNA sequence: TGCAGCGTTGAAGATAGGCGCGGCTACACCTTC. The chain joins TRBV29-1 to TRBJ1-2; D is uncertain. This CDR3 has 11 amino acids. V lost 0 bases, J lost 8 bases, and 7 bases lay in between. CDR1 and CDR2 (germline): SQVTM, ANQGSEA.

V and J are TRBV6-1 and TRBJ2-7; D gene uncertain. CDR1 and CDR2 from the germline V gene are MNHNS and SASEGT. V gave up 4 bases and J gave up 2 bases, with 12 bases separating them. This CDR3 is built from 14 residues. CDR3 DNA sequence: TGTGCCAGCAGTGCCCAGGTGGGCCCCTACGAGCAGTACTTC. Translation: CASSAQVGPYEQYF.

This clonotype was counted at least ten times. The chain is built from TRBV20-1 and TRBJ2-3, with 14 bases aligning to TRBD2. The CDR3 is 19 amino acids. The germline gives CDR1 DFQATT, CDR2 SNEGSKA (reference sequence). V was pared by 6 bases and J by 0 bases, with 14 bases of the junction left unmatched. The CDR3 here is CSATGLAGEGGISTDTQYF. The DNA for the CDR3 is TGCAGTGCAACGGGACTAGCGGGAGAAGGGGGGATTAGCACAGATACGCAGTATTTT.

The V gene is TRBV6-2 or TRBV6-3, the J gene TRBJ2-5; 7 nucleotides line up with TRBD2. The CDR3 extends over 14 amino acids. The V and J ends lost 4 bases and 5 bases, in that order; junction bases with no gene match: 7. CDR1 is MNHEY, CDR2 SVGEGT, per germline. CDR3 residues: CASSSRGGRETQYF. The CDR3 DNA reads TGTGCCAGCAGTTCGCGCGGGGGAAGGGAGACCCAGTACTTC.

Many counts were recorded for this clonotype. The V call is TRBV29-1, the J call TRBJ1-2, with D hard to call. Trimming removed 0 bases at V and 6 bases at J, with 14 bases between. The CDR3 consists of 14 residues. Germline CDR1 SQVTM, CDR2 ANQGSEA. The CDR3 here is CSVEDRKDGDGYTF. The CDR3 region has the DNA TGCAGCGTTGAAGATCGCAAGGACGGAGATGGCTACACCTTC.

In this sample, this clonotype turned up a few times. The V and J genes are TRBV5-1 and TRBJ1-4; a weak D match, TRBD1 (6 bases). The CDR3 extends over 13 amino acids. With 2 bases removed from V and 8 bases from J, the gap between germline ends came to 10 bases. Per the germline V gene, CDR1 is SGHRS and CDR2 is YFSETQ. CDR3 loop: CASSLQGEEKLFF. In DNA form, the CDR3 reads TGCGCCAGCAGCTTACAGGGAGAAGAAAAACTGTTTTTT.

This chain connects TRBV11-3 to TRBJ2-1; TRBD2 agrees at 13 bases. Germline V gene lookup returns CDR1 SGHNT and CDR2 YENEEA. The CDR3 sequence is 15 residues long. V was clipped by 5 bases and J by 8 bases; unmatched bases: 6. The CDR3 is CASSPWTSGRDEQFF. The CDR3 nucleotides read TGTGCCAGCAGCCCCTGGACTAGCGGGAGAGATGAGCAGTTCTTC.

The chain joins TRBV6-5 to TRBJ1-5; D is uncertain. Germline loops: CDR1 MNHEY, CDR2 SVGAGI. The CDR3 contains 14 residues. The V end lost 1 base, the J end lost 6 bases, and 10 bases lay between the germline ends. CDR3 nucleotides: TGTGCCAGCAGTTACTTAGGTTTCAGTCAGCCCCAGCATTTT. The encoded protein is CASSYLGFSQPQHF.

This clonotype was observed a handful of times. V gene TRBV20-1 combines with J gene TRBJ2-7; 10 positions match TRBD2. CDR1 is DFQATT and CDR2 is SNEGSKA in the germline V gene (reference sequence). V lost 6 bases to trimming and J lost 2 bases; unmatched junction nucleotides: 10. This CDR3 spans 15 amino acids. The CDR3 loop is CSATKAGGYAYEQYF. Written as DNA, the CDR3 is TGCAGTGCGACTAAAGCGGGAGGGTACGCCTACGAGCAGTACTTC.

This clonotype occurred a few times. The chain carries TRBV6-1 and TRBJ2-1; 13 bases are a match to TRBD2. The CDR3 has 15 residues. Germline V gene sequence: CDR1 MNHNS, CDR2 SASEGT. V shed 6 bases, J shed 6 bases, and the junction held 5 bases outside the gene matches. The CDR3, as DNA: TGTGCCAGCAGCCCCGGGACTAGCGGGACCAATGAGCAGTTCTTC. This translates into CASSPGTSGTNEQFF.

The chain combines TRBV20-1 with TRBJ2-7; 9 nucleotides align to TRBD2. This CDR3 is built from 14 residues. J was trimmed by 7 bases and V by 7 bases; bases with no gene match: 14. CDR1 DFQATT and CDR2 SNEGSKA come from the germline V gene (reference sequence). The CDR3 region is CSVWGGGASEEQYF. The CDR3 region has the DNA TGCAGTGTCTGGGGCGGGGGGGCCTCTGAGGAGCAGTACTTC.

This clonotype was seen a handful of times. The V and J genes are TRBV10-3 and TRBJ2-3; 7 nucleotides align to TRBD2. This CDR3 comprises 13 residues. CDR1 and CDR2 from the germline V gene are ENHRY and SYGVKD. The junction had 9 bases not matched to a gene; V was cut back by 11 bases and J by 4 bases. The CDR3 DNA reads as TGTGCCTCTACAGCGGGGCCCCCAGATACGCAGTATTTT. This gives the protein CASTAGPPDTQYF.

The chain joins TRBV5-1 to TRBJ1-1; perhaps TRBD1 as D (6 bases). CDR3 length: 14 amino acids. The V gene lost 3 bases and the J gene lost 0 bases, with 9 bases spanning the gap. Germline assignment: CDR1 SGHRS and CDR2 YFSETQ. CDR3 residues: CASSWGALNTEAFF. For the CDR3, the DNA is TGCGCCAGCAGCTGGGGGGCCTTGAACACTGAAGCTTTCTTT. The whole variable domain, remainder taken from reference TRBV5-1 and TRBJ1-1, is KAGVTQTPRYLIKTRGQQVTLSCSPISGHRSVSWYQQTPGQGLQFLFEYFSETQRNKGNFPGRFSGRQFSNSRSEMNVSTLELGDSALYLCASSWGALNTEAFFGQGTRLTVV.

The chain combines TRBV20-1 with TRBJ2-5; no clear D gene. CDR3 size: 13 residues. Trimming cost V 1 base and J 5 bases, with 11 bases left between them. The germline V gene encodes CDR1 DFQATT and CDR2 SNEGSKA (reference sequence). This CDR3 reads CSARGILGETQYF. The CDR3 nucleotides are TGCAGTGCTAGAGGCATCCTCGGGGAGACCCAGTACTTC.

This clonotype was counted only a few times. The chain recombines TRBV7-9 with TRBJ2-7; D gene ambiguous. Looked up from germline, CDR1 is SEHNR and CDR2 is FQNEAQ (reference sequence). Trimming pared 0 bases from V and 4 bases from J, leaving 10 bases between. The CDR3 totals 14 residues. The CDR3 DNA reads TGTGCCAGCAGCTTAGCCGGAATTAGTTACGAGCAGTACTTC. It specifies CASSLAGISYEQYF.

The count of this clonotype is one. This rearrangement joins TRBV27 to TRBJ2-2; TRBD1 aligns across 8 bases. This CDR3 is 15 amino acids long. Germline V gene sequence: CDR1 MNHEY, CDR2 SMNVEV (reference sequence). After removal of 6 bases from V and 4 bases from J, the junction contained 7 bases not matched to a gene. DNA for the CDR3: TGTGCCAGCAGAACCGGACAGGGATTCACCGGGGAGCTGTTTTTT. It translates to CASRTGQGFTGELFF.

This clonotype was counted only a few times. This chain joins TRBV14 and TRBJ1-1; tentative D call: TRBD1 (6 bases). Trimming shortened V by 1 base and J by 0 bases, and 18 bases separated the two germline ends. This CDR3 is built from 18 residues. The germline CDR1 and CDR2 sequences are SGHDN and FVKESK. The DNA for the CDR3 is TGTGCCAGCAGCCAAGTCACTGGGGGGCAGGCATTGAACACTGAAGCTTTCTTT. Its protein is CASSQVTGGQALNTEAFF.

This clonotype has just a few counts. J is TRBJ2-7 and V is TRBV3-1; possible D gene TRBD2, 5 bases. This CDR3 comprises 12 residues. CDR1 and CDR2 (germline): LGHDT, YNNKEL (reference sequence). V lost 1 base to trimming and J lost 7 bases, with 8 bases between them. The CDR3 here is CASSQAEREQYF. The CDR3 nucleotides read TGTGCCAGCAGCCAAGCCGAGCGGGAGCAGTACTTC.

The gene calls are TRBV7-2 and TRBJ2-1, with D hard to call. Germline CDR1 SGHTA, CDR2 FQGNSA. Trimming left V 3 bases short and J 9 bases short, with 12 bases between. This CDR3 contains 13 residues. The chain's CDR3 is CASSFRTMGEQFF. CDR3 nucleotides: TGTGCCAGCAGCTTTAGGACGATGGGTGAGCAGTTCTTC. Complete variable domain (other parts from reference TRBV7-2 and TRBJ2-1): GAGVSQSPSNKVTEKGKDVELRCDPISGHTALYWYRQSLGQGLEFLIYFQGNSAPDKSGLPSDRFSAERTGGSVSTLTIQRTQQEDSAVYLCASSFRTMGEQFFGPGTRLTVL.